This TCR beta chain was recovered during a study of cytomegalovirus exposure and HLA in healthy donors. Sequencing was performed with immunoSEQ multiplex PCR; in TCRdb, only in-frame clones are kept and a portion is missing. The data contain 55,000 to 85,000 clones, less than 95% of them singletons. The receptor comes from a woman in her late teens or twenties in good health and CMV-seronegative. Sequences were obtained from PBMCs.

CDR3 sequence: CASSLFTGLQGTQYF. As DNA, the CDR3 is TGTGCCAGCAGTTTATTTACTGGGCTTCAGGGGACGCAGTATTTT. This chain joins TRBV27 and TRBJ2-3; weak D call: TRBD1 (6 bases). V was cut by 1 base and J by 9 bases, with 17 bases left in between. The CDR3 totals 15 residues. Germline CDR1 MNHEY, CDR2 SMNVEV (reference sequence).